These 16 T cell receptor beta chains originate from one sample sequenced in a study of identical twins. TCRdb reprocessed the 5' RACE reads via MiXCR and lists one record per CDR3 protein. Of 640,000 or so distinct CDR3 sequences detected, around 6.1% appear once; the ten largest clones hold around 2%. Sample: naive T cells sorted from blood. The receptor set was obtained from a man between 18 and 29 years old in good health.

This clonotype was counted only a few times. The rearrangement uses TRBV6-5 and TRBJ2-7; D perhaps matches TRBD1 (6 bases). The CDR3 spans 14 residues. CDR1 is MNHEY and CDR2 is SVGAGI in the germline V gene. The V end was cut by 1 base, the J end by 1 base, with 8 bases between. For the CDR3, the DNA is TGTGCCAGCAGTTACTTACAGGGATCCTACGAGCAGTACGTC. It encodes CASSYLQGSYEQYV.

The sample holds a few counts of this clonotype. The chain's CDR3 is CASKPGGENYNEQFF. In DNA form, the CDR3 reads TGTGCCAGCAAGCCGGGGGGCGAGAACTACAATGAGCAGTTCTTC. This chain uses TRBV3-1 with TRBJ2-1, with a possible D match to TRBD2 (7 bases). Germline CDR1 reads LGHDT; CDR2 reads YNNKEL (reference sequence). V was pared by 7 bases and J by 3 bases, with 16 bases between. The CDR3 is 15 amino acids.

This clonotype has at least ten counts. This chain uses TRBV20-1 with TRBJ1-1; no clear D. Germline assignment: CDR1 DFQATT and CDR2 SNEGSKA (reference sequence). The CDR3 extends over 10 amino acids. V was cut by 2 bases and J by 11 bases, with 9 bases left in between. CDR3 nucleotide sequence: TGCAGTGCTAGACCTGAGAAGGCTTTCTTT. Its translation is CSARPEKAFF.

This clonotype was recorded many times. The chain combines TRBV29-1 with TRBJ2-1, with TRBD2 as a possible D gene (6 bases). Germline CDR1 and CDR2: SQVTM and ANQGSEA. The CDR3 extends over 16 amino acids. Trimming left V 0 bases short and J 0 bases short, with 12 bases between. CDR3 region: CSVEDRRESSYNEQFF. CDR3 sequence (DNA): TGCAGCGTTGAAGATAGGAGGGAGAGCTCCTACAATGAGCAGTTCTTC.

This chain joins TRBV15 and TRBJ2-3; 7 bases fit TRBD2. This CDR3 comprises 19 residues. V shed 0 bases and J 3 bases; nucleotides not matched to a gene: 15. Germline V gene sequence: CDR1 LNHNV, CDR2 YYDKDF (reference sequence). DNA of the CDR3: TGTGCCACCAGCAGAGATCGTTTAGGTTCGGGAGGAGTGACAGATACGCAGTATTTT. Translated, it gives CATSRDRLGSGGVTDTQYF.

The sample holds many counts of this clonotype. The rearrangement uses TRBV15 and TRBJ1-4; a weak D match, TRBD1 (5 bases). There are 16 residues in the CDR3. V was shortened by 3 bases and J by 3 bases, with 14 bases between the two germline ends. Germline V CDR1 and CDR2: LNHNV, YYDKDF (reference sequence). The CDR3 is CATSRNPGTANEKLFF. CDR3 in DNA: TGTGCCACCAGCAGGAACCCGGGGACCGCTAATGAAAAACTGTTTTTT.

The V call is TRBV15, the J call TRBJ2-7; D gene ambiguous. The CDR3 length is 13 residues. V shed 0 bases and J shed 7 bases, with 10 bases lying between them. The germline gives CDR1 LNHNV, CDR2 YYDKDF (reference sequence). The CDR3 DNA reads as TGTGCCACCAGCAGAGACCCTAGTGGTGAGCAGTACTTC. Its protein product is CATSRDPSGEQYF.

This clonotype was observed a handful of times. The chain combines TRBV29-1 with TRBJ2-1; either TRBD1 or TRBD2 may supply D (5 bases each). Trimming left V 7 bases short and J 7 bases short, with 17 bases between. The CDR3 sequence is 13 residues long. CDR1 is SQVTM and CDR2 is ANQGSEA in the germline V gene. CDR3 bases: TGCAGCGCAGGGAGAGCGAGTAGTAATGAGCAGTTCTTC. Protein sequence: CSAGRASSNEQFF.

Ten or more counts support this clonotype. The chain recombines TRBV27 with TRBJ2-7; 7 bases match TRBD1. The CDR3 is 12 residues long. The V and J ends lost 6 bases and 3 bases, in that order; junction bases with no gene match: 2. The germline CDR1 and CDR2 sequences are MNHEY and SMNVEV (reference sequence). Written as DNA, the CDR3 is TGTGCCAGCAGACAGGGGAACTACGAGCAGTACTTC. Translation: CASRQGNYEQYF.

This clonotype showed up many times. J is TRBJ2-7 and V is TRBV11-2; TRBD1 is a possible D gene (6 bases). Germline lookup yields CDR1 SGHAT and CDR2 FQNNGV. The CDR3 covers 15 residues. V lost 1 base, J lost 4 bases, and 14 bases lay in between. CDR3 sequence (DNA): TGTGCCAGCAGCTTAGGACAGGCTAAAAAATACGAGCAGTACGTC. Amino acid sequence: CASSLGQAKKYEQYV.

This clonotype was seen a few times. The V and J genes are TRBV7-8 and TRBJ1-1, with D perhaps matching TRBD1 (5 bases). The germline gives CDR1 SGHVS, CDR2 FQNEAQ. The V end was cut by 1 base, the J end by 7 bases, with 16 bases between. The CDR3 consists of 15 residues. This CDR3 reads CASSLEVGGADEAFF. The CDR3 bases are TGTGCCAGCAGCTTAGAGGTTGGAGGGGCGGATGAAGCTTTCTTT.

This clonotype appeared a few times. The gene calls are TRBV20-1 and TRBJ1-1; no clear D. Trimming took off 2 bases at V and 11 bases at J, with 12 bases between the two ends. Looked up from germline, CDR1 is DFQATT and CDR2 is SNEGSKA (reference sequence). The CDR3 length is 11 residues. The CDR3 DNA sequence: TGCAGTGCTAGAAGGGAAGGGTGGGCTTTCTTT. Residues: CSARREGWAFF.

This chain uses TRBV12-3 or TRBV12-4 with TRBJ2-5; D is unclear. The CDR3 extends over 12 amino acids. The ends were cut back, 6 bases at V and 1 base at J, with 6 bases in the middle. The CDR3 sequence: CASSDAQETQYF. DNA for the CDR3: TGTGCCAGCAGCGACGCCCAAGAGACCCAGTACTTC.

This clonotype was detected many times. The chain links TRBV6-1 to TRBJ2-2; 8 positions agree with TRBD1. Germline V lookup: CDR1 MNHNS, CDR2 SASEGT. This CDR3 is 16 amino acids long. The J segment lost 0 bases and the V segment lost 6 bases, leaving 6 bases of the junction unmatched. The chain's CDR3 is CASSPGQGPNTGELFF. The DNA for the CDR3 is TGTGCCAGCAGCCCTGGACAGGGACCGAACACCGGGGAGCTGTTTTTT.

This clonotype occurred many times. The genes are TRBV7-8 and TRBJ1-2, with 7 bases matching TRBD1. The V and J ends lost 4 bases and 2 bases, in that order; junction bases with no gene match: 4. The CDR3 is 14 amino acids. Germline assignment: CDR1 SGHVS and CDR2 FQNEAQ. CDR3 sequence: CASSSDRLNYGYTF. The CDR3 nucleotides are TGTGCCAGCAGCTCGGACAGGCTAAACTATGGCTACACCTTC.

The table lists this clonotype with many counts. This chain joins TRBV20-1 and TRBJ2-7; D is unresolved. V was pared by 6 bases and J by 3 bases, with 12 bases between. CDR3 length equals 12 residues. CDR1 and CDR2 (germline): DFQATT, SNEGSKA (reference sequence). The CDR3 here is CSAFQENYEQYV. In nucleotides, the CDR3 is TGCAGTGCGTTTCAAGAGAACTACGAGCAGTACGTC.